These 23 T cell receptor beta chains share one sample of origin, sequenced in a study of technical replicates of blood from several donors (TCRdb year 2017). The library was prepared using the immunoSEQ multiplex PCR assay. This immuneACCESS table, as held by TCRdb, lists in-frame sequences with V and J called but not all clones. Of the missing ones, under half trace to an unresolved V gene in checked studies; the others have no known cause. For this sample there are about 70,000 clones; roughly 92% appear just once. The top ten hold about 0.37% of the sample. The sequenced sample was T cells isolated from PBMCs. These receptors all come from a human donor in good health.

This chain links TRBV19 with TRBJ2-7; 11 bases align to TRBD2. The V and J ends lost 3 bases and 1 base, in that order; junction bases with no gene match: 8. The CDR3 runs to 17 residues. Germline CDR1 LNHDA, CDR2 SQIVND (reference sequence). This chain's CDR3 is CASSIALAGDWSYEQYF. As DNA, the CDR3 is TGTGCCAGTAGTATCGCACTAGCGGGAGATTGGTCCTACGAGCAGTACTTC.

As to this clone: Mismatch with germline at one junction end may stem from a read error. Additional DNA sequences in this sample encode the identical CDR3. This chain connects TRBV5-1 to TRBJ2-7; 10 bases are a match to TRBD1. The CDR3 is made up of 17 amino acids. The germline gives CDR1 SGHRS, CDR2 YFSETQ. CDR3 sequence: CASSLAFRDRGRGEQYF. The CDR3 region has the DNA TGCGCCAGCAGCTTGGCCTTCCGGGACAGGGGAAGGGGCGAGCAGTATTTC.

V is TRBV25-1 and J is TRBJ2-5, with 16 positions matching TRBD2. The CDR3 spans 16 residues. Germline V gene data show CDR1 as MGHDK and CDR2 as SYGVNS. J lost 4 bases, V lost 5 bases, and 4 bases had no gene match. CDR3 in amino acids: CASSWGLAGGGETQYF. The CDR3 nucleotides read TGTGCCAGCAGTTGGGGACTAGCGGGAGGGGGAGAGACCCAGTACTTC.

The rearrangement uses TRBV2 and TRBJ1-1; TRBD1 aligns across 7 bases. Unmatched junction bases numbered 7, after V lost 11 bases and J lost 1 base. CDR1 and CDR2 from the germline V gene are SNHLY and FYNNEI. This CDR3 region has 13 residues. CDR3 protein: CAGRQGWNTEAFF. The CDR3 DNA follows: TGTGCCGGAAGACAGGGATGGAACACTGAAGCTTTCTTT.

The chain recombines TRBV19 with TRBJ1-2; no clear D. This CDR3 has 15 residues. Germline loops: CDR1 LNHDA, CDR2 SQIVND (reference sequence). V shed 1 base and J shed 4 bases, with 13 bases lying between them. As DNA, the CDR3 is TGTGCCAGTAGTATAGGAGGGTCTATGGGCTATGGCTACACCTTC. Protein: CASSIGGSMGYGYTF.

The CDR3 DNA reads TGTGCCTGGAGTCTCGGGACAGGGATAACAGATACGCAGTATTTT. Translated, it gives CAWSLGTGITDTQYF. The gene calls are TRBV30 and TRBJ2-3, with TRBD1 matching over 9 bases. With V trimmed by 2 bases and J by 3 bases, 6 bases remained unmatched. This CDR3 has 15 amino acids. Germline V gives CDR1 GTSNPN, CDR2 SVGIG (reference sequence).

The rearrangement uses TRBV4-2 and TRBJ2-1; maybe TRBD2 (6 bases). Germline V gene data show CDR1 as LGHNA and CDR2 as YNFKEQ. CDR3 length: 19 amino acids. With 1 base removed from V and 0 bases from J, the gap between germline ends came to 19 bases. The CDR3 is CASSQVRLALKSSYNEQFF. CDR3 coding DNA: TGTGCCAGCAGCCAAGTCCGCCTAGCGCTCAAGAGCTCCTACAATGAGCAGTTCTTC.

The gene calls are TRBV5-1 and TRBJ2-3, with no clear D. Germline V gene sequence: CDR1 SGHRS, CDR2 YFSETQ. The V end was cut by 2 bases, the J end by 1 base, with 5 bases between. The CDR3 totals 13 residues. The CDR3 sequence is CASSLPGTDTQYF. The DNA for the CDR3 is TGCGCCAGCAGCTTACCAGGCACAGATACGCAGTATTTT.

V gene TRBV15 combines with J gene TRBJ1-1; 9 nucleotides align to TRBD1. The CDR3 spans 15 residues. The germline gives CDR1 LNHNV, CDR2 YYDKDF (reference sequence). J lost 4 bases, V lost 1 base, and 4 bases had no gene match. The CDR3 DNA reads TGTGCCACCAGCAGAGTAGGGACAGGGCCCACTGAAGCTTTCTTT. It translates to CATSRVGTGPTEAFF.

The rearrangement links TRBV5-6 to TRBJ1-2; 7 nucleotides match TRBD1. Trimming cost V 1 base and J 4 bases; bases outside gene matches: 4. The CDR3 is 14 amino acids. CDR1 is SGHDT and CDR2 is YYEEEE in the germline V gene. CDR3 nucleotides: TGTGCCAGCAGCTTGAACAGGGGAAGCTATGGCTACACCTTC. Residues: CASSLNRGSYGYTF.

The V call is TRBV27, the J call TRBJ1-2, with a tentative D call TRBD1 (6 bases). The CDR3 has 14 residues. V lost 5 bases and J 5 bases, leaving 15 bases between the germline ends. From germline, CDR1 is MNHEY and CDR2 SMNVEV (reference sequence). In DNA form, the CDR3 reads TGTGCCAGCAGTCTGTACCGGGACAATTATGGCTACACCTTC. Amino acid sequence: CASSLYRDNYGYTF.

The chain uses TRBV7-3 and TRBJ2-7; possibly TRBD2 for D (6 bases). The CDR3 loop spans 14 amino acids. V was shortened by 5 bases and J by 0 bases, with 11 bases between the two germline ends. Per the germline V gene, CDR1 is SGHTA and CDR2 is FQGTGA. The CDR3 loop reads CASSLGGNSYEQYF. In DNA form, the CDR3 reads TGTGCCAGCAGCCTAGGCGGGAACTCCTACGAGCAGTACTTC.

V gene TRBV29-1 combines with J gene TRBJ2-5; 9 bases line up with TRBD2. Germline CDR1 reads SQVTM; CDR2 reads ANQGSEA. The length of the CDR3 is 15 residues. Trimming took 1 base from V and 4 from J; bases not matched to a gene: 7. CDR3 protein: CSVEVYSGRRETQYF. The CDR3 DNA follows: TGCAGCGTTGAAGTCTACAGCGGGAGGCGAGAGACCCAGTACTTC.

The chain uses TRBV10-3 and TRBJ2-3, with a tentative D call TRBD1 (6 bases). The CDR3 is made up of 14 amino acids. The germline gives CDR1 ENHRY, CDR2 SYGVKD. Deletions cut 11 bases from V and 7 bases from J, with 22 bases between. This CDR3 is CAASSYRDTNTQYF. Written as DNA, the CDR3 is TGTGCCGCAAGCTCCTATCGGGACACCAATACGCAGTATTTT.

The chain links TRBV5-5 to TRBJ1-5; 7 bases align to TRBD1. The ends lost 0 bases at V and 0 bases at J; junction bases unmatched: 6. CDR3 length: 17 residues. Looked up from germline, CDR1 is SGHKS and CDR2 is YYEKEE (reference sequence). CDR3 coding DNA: TGTGCCAGCAGCTTGGAGGGCAGGGGGATTAGCAATCAGCCCCAGCATTTT. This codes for CASSLEGRGISNQPQHF. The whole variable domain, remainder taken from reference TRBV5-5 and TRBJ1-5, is DAGVTQSPTHLIKTRGQQVTLRCSPISGHKSVSWYQQVLGQGPQFIFQYYEKEERGRGNFPDRFSARQFPNYSSELNVNALLLGDSALYLCASSLEGRGISNQPQHFGDGTRLSIL.

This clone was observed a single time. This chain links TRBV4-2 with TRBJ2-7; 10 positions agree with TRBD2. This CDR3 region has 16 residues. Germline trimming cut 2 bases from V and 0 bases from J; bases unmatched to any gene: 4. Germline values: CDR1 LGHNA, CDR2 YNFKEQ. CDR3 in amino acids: CASSQLLAGSSYEQYF. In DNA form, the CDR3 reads TGTGCCAGCAGCCAATTACTAGCGGGGAGCTCCTACGAGCAGTACTTC.

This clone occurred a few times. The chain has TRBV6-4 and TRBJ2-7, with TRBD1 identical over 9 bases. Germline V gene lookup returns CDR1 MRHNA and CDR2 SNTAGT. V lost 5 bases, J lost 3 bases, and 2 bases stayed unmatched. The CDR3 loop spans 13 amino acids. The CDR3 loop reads CASSSDRGYEQYF. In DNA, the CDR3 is TGTGCCAGCAGTTCGGACAGGGGCTACGAGCAGTACTTC.

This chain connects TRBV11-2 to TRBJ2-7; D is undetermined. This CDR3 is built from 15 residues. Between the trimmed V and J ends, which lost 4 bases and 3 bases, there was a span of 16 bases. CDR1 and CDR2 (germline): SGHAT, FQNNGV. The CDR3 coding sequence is TGTGCCAGCAGCTCTAACTATTATTCCCACTACGAGCAGTACTTC. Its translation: CASSSNYYSHYEQYF. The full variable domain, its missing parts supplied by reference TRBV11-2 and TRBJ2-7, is EAGVAQSPRYKIIEKRQSVAFWCNPISGHATLYWYQQILGQGPKLLIQFQNNGVVDDSQLPKDRFSAERLKGVDSTLKIQPAKLEDSAVYLCASSSNYYSHYEQYFGPGTRLTVT.

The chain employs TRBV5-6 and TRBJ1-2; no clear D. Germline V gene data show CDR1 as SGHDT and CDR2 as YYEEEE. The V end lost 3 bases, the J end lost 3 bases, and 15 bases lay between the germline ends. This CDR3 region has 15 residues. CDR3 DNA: TGTGCCAGCAGCTCCCTATTCGAACTGGACTATGGCTACACCTTC. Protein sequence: CASSSLFELDYGYTF.

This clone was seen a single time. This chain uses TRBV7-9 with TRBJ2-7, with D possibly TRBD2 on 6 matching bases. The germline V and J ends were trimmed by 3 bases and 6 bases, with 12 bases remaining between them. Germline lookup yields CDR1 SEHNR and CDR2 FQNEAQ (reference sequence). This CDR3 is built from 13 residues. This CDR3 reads CASSFPLEGEQYF. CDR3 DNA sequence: TGTGCCAGCAGCTTCCCCCTGGAGGGCGAGCAGTACTTC.

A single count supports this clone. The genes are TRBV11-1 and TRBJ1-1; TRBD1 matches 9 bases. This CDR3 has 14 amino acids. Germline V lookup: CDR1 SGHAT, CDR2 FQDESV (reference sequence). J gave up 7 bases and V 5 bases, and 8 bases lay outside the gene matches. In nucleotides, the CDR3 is TGTGCCAGCAGCAAAAGACAGGGGGTTGATGAAGCTTTCTTT. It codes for CASSKRQGVDEAFF.

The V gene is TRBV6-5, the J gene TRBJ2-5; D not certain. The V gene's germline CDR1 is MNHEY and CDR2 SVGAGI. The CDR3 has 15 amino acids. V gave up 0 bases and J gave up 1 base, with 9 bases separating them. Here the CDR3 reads CASSYSPRLQETQYF. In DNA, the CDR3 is TGTGCCAGCAGTTACTCTCCGAGACTCCAAGAGACCCAGTACTTC.

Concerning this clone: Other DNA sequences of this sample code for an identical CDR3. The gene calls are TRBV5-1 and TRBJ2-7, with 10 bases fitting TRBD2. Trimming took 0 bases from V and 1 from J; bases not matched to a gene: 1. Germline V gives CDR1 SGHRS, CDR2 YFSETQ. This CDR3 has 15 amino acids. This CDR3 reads CASSLGTSGSYEQYF. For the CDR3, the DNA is TGCGCCAGCAGCTTGGGGACTAGCGGATCCTACGAGCAGTACTTC.